This T cell receptor (beta chain) was identified during a study of cytomegalovirus exposure and HLA in healthy donors. Use of 60 Vbeta and 13 Jbeta primers characterized the PCR. Under the authors' procedure: There were 80 million to 95 million unique TCR beta chains by a later count, and approximately 10 million of them were shared. TCRdb keeps only in-frame clones here, not all; method: immunoSEQ multiplex PCR. The V and J calls and the clone size are those of that table, but D and trimming were determined from the DNA. The sample includes about 120,000 clones, more than 70% of them seen just once. This CDR3 region has 16 residues. Germline V gene sequence: CDR1 LNHDA, CDR2 SQIVND (reference sequence). V was cut by 3 bases and J by 2 bases, with 15 bases left in between.

Material for sequencing was PBMCs. The TCR was taken from a young man in good health and CMV-seronegative. The rearrangement links TRBV19 to TRBJ2-3; weak D call: TRBD2 (5 bases). CDR3 sequence: CASSMSGSGNTDTQYF. As DNA, the CDR3 is TGTGCCAGTAGTATGTCGGGGTCAGGCAACACAGATACGCAGTATTTT.